The 7 T cell receptor beta chains below come from one sample, sequenced in a study of blood T cells in healthy people across ages. A second PCR of roughly 7 to 11 cycles used a sample-barcoded 5' primer and a J-beta primer mix. From the 5' RACE reads, TCRdb called clonotypes with MiXCR, one entry per CDR3 protein. This sample has 1.4 million or so distinct CDR3 sequences; 35% to 45% occur once, and the top ten carry around 4%. Sequencing input: blood. These receptors came from a woman aged 18-29 years in good health.

Points on this clonotype: The junction differs from germline at one of its ends, possibly a read error. The rearrangement links TRBV12-3 or TRBV12-4 to TRBJ1-2; the match to TRBD1 covers 7 bases. This CDR3 comprises 12 residues. This chain's CDR3 is CASRKGAFGSTF. In DNA, the CDR3 is TGTGCCAGCAGGAAGGGGGCGTTCGGCTCCACCTTC.

This clonotype appeared a few times. The chain carries TRBV28 and TRBJ2-4; no definite D call. The CDR3 runs to 15 residues. Germline CDR1 and CDR2: MDHEN and SYDVKM. Trimming stripped 5 bases from V and 0 bases from J, with 11 bases between. The CDR3 protein is CASSAGDLAKNIQYF. CDR3 nucleotides: TGTGCCAGCAGTGCAGGCGACCTAGCCAAAAACATTCAGTACTTC.

This clonotype was observed many times. The J gene is TRBJ2-3, the V gene TRBV12-3 or TRBV12-4; TRBD1 or TRBD2 may be the D gene (6 bases each). The CDR3 is made up of 12 amino acids. V lost 6 bases, J lost 8 bases, and 12 bases lay in between. The CDR3 sequence is CASSFRGGTQYF. CDR3 bases: TGTGCCAGCAGCTTCAGGGGAGGTACGCAGTATTTT.

This chain uses TRBV12-5 with TRBJ1-2; D is ambiguous. The ends were cut back, 4 bases at V and 0 bases at J, with 6 bases in the middle. Germline V CDR1 and CDR2: LGHNT, FRNRAP. This CDR3 has 13 residues. The CDR3 spells CASGSQANYGYTF. The DNA for the CDR3 is TGTGCTAGTGGTTCCCAGGCTAACTATGGCTACACCTTC.

V gene TRBV27 combines with J gene TRBJ2-2; D not certain. Trimming stripped 1 base from V and 1 base from J, with 4 bases between. This CDR3 is 14 amino acids long. CDR1 MNHEY and CDR2 SMNVEV come from the germline V gene (reference sequence). The CDR3 protein is CASSLYQNTGELFF. CDR3 sequence (DNA): TGTGCCAGCAGTTTATACCAGAACACCGGGGAGCTGTTTTTT.

This clonotype was detected a few times. The J gene is TRBJ2-1, the V gene TRBV7-2; a possible D gene is TRBD2 (6 bases). From germline, CDR1 is SGHTA and CDR2 FQGNSA. V was cut by 5 bases and J by 7 bases, with 18 bases left in between. The CDR3 spans 15 residues. For the CDR3, the DNA is TGTGCCAGCAGCCAGACCAAGGTCGGGGGAAATGAGCAGTTCTTC. Translating gives CASSQTKVGGNEQFF. The full variable domain, in which reference TRBV7-2 and TRBJ2-1 provide the parts outside the CDR3, is GAGVSQSPSNKVTEKGKDVELRCDPISGHTALYWYRQSLGQGLEFLIYFQGNSAPDKSGLPSDRFSAERTGGSVSTLTIQRTQQEDSAVYLCASSQTKVGGNEQFFGPGTRLTVL.

This clonotype was observed a handful of times. The chain joins TRBV3-1 to TRBJ2-1, with a weak D call TRBD1 (6 bases). V lost 4 bases to trimming and J lost 0 bases, with 10 bases between them. The CDR3 runs to 15 residues. Per germline, CDR1 LGHDT and CDR2 YNNKEL (reference sequence). The CDR3 bases are TGTGCCAGCAGCCCCGAACAGGGCTCCTACAATGAGCAGTTCTTC. Its protein is CASSPEQGSYNEQFF.